Listed below are T cell receptor beta chains from one sample, sequenced in a study of memory CD4+ T cells and cytomegalovirus serostatus. This table comes from immunoSEQ multiplex PCR, and its TCRdb copy is limited to in-frame clones, with some not included. This sample has some 46,000 clones, with approximately 80% found just once. Sequencing was performed on memory CD4+ T cells from blood. These receptors all stem from an adult in good health and CMV-seronegative. CDR3s include the opening cysteine and the closing phenylalanine or tryptophan. D genes are given only for firm matches. Rows give clone size only sometimes, using once, few, many, or a class for an expanded clone.

CDR3: CASSPATGRTDTQYF
DNA: TGTGCCAGCAGCCCGGCTACGGGAAGGACAGATACGCAGTATTTT
V: TRBV5-6
size: NA
J: TRBJ2-3
D: NA

CDR3: CASSLWGAKNIQYF
DNA: TGTGCCAGCAGTTTGTGGGGAGCCAAAAACATTCAGTACTTC
V: TRBV28
size: NA
J: TRBJ2-4
D: NA

CDR3: CASSSRSGRAELFF
DNA: TGTGCCAGCAGTTCACGGTCGGGGCGGGCGGAACTGTTTTTT
V: TRBV25-1
size: once
J: TRBJ1-4
D: NA

CDR3: CASRPRRGLGETQYF
DNA: TGTGCCAGCAGGCCCCGCAGGGGTCTGGGAGAGACCCAGTACTTC
V: TRBV6-5
size: NA
J: TRBJ2-5
D: NA

CDR3: CASSWTGASGGELFF
DNA: TGCGCCAGCAGCTGGACAGGGGCTAGTGGCGGGGAGCTGTTTTTT
V: TRBV5-1
size: NA
J: TRBJ2-2
D: TRBD1

CDR3: CASRGDRYEQYF
DNA: TGCGCCAGCAGGGGGGACAGGTACGAGCAGTACTTC
V: TRBV10-2
size: NA
J: TRBJ2-7
D: TRBD1

CDR3: CASSLAGSRGYEQYF
DNA: TGTGCCAGCAGCTTGGCCGGTTCTAGGGGTTACGAGCAGTACTTC
V: TRBV5-4
size: NA
J: TRBJ2-7
D: NA

CDR3: CASSPPGQGEETQYF
DNA: TGTGCCAGCAGCCCCCCTGGACAGGGAGAAGAGACCCAGTACTTC
V: TRBV11-2
size: NA
J: TRBJ2-5
D: TRBD1

CDR3: CAWSGGSASGNTIYF
DNA: TGTGCCTGGAGTGGTGGATCCGCATCTGGAAACACCATATATTTT
V: TRBV30
size: NA
J: TRBJ1-3
D: NA

CDR3: CASRPGGGRVEAFF
DNA: TGTGCCAGCAGACCCGGGGGAGGAAGGGTTGAAGCTTTCTTT
V: TRBV6-5
size: NA
J: TRBJ1-1
D: NA

CDR3: CASSQRPQVRNSPLHF
DNA: TGCGCCAGCAGCCAGCGACCACAGGTTCGGAATTCACCCCTCCACTTT
V: TRBV4-1
size: NA
J: TRBJ1-6
D: NA

CDR3: CASSYAWGTNEKLFF
DNA: TGTGCCAGCAGTTACGCCTGGGGGACCAATGAAAAACTGTTTTTT
V: TRBV6-5
size: medium-sized
J: TRBJ1-4
D: NA

CDR3: CASSQEGNKNYGYTF
DNA: TGTGCCAGCAGCCAAGAGGGGAACAAGAACTATGGCTACACCTTC
V: TRBV4-2
size: few
J: TRBJ1-2
D: NA

CDR3: CASSLVAGVSSADTQYF
DNA: TGTGCCAGCAGCTTAGTAGCGGGAGTCTCATCCGCAGATACGCAGTATTTT
V: TRBV7-2
size: NA
J: TRBJ2-3
D: TRBD2

CDR3: CASSFEGRKDTQYF
DNA: TGCGCCAGCAGCTTTGAGGGGCGGAAAGATACGCAGTATTTT
V: TRBV5-1
size: NA
J: TRBJ2-3
D: NA

CDR3: CASSQEPRDDEKLFF
DNA: TGTGCCAGCAGCCAAGAGCCAAGGGATGATGAAAAACTGTTTTTT
V: TRBV4-2
size: few
J: TRBJ1-4
D: NA

CDR3: CASSSPGQGRGGTEAFF
DNA: TGCGCCAGCAGCTCACCGGGACAGGGACGGGGCGGCACTGAAGCTTTCTTT
V: TRBV5-1
size: NA
J: TRBJ1-1
D: TRBD1

CDR3: CASSAQGGGNTIYF
DNA: TGTGCCAGCAGCGCACAGGGAGGTGGAAACACCATATATTTT
V: TRBV5-4
size: NA
J: TRBJ1-3
D: NA

CDR3: CASSLDSYGYTF
DNA: TGTGCCAGCAGCTTGGACAGTTATGGCTACACCTTC
V: TRBV5-6
size: NA
J: TRBJ1-2
D: NA

CDR3: CASSHPASWEQFF
DNA: TGTGCCAGCAGCCACCCAGCGTCATGGGAGCAGTTCTTC
V: TRBV11-3
size: NA
J: TRBJ2-1
D: NA

CDR3: CASSIGGKAEAFF
DNA: TGTGCCAGTAGTATCGGGGGGAAGGCTGAAGCTTTCTTT
V: TRBV19
size: NA
J: TRBJ1-1
D: NA

CDR3: CASSQQGGNEKLFF
DNA: TGCGCCAGCAGCCAGCAGGGGGGGAATGAAAAACTGTTTTTT
V: TRBV5-1
size: few
J: TRBJ1-4
D: TRBD1

CDR3: CASSLLQTYEQYF
DNA: TGTGCCAGCAGCTTGCTCCAAACCTACGAGCAGTACTTC
V: TRBV5-6
size: NA
J: TRBJ2-7
D: NA

CDR3: CASSPPGGFPQETQYF
DNA: TGTGCCAGCAGCCCGCCCGGGGGATTCCCACAAGAGACCCAGTACTTC
V: TRBV11-3
size: NA
J: TRBJ2-5
D: NA

CDR3: CASSSSIQGDTEAFF
DNA: TGCGCCAGCAGCTCGTCTATCCAGGGGGACACTGAAGCTTTCTTT
V: TRBV5-1
size: NA
J: TRBJ1-1
D: TRBD1

CDR3: CASSLNPLGEQYF
DNA: TGTGCCAGCAGCTTAAATCCGTTGGGCGAGCAGTACTTC
V: TRBV7-2
size: NA
J: TRBJ2-7
D: NA

CDR3: CAWSPYGYTF
DNA: TGTGCCTGGAGTCCCTATGGCTACACCTTC
V: TRBV30
size: few
J: TRBJ1-2
D: NA

CDR3: CASSPGPNQPQHF
DNA: TGTGCCAGCAGCCCTGGTCCCAATCAGCCCCAGCATTTT
V: TRBV6-1
size: NA
J: TRBJ1-5
D: NA

CDR3: CASGITGAKVGELFF
DNA: TGTGCTAGTGGTATAACAGGTGCGAAGGTCGGGGAGCTGTTTTTT
V: TRBV12-5
size: NA
J: TRBJ2-2
D: NA

CDR3: CSASLDEQFF
DNA: TGCAGTGCCAGTCTAGATGAGCAGTTCTTC
V: TRBV20-1
size: NA
J: TRBJ2-1
D: NA

CDR3: CASGLDRQGERIRRTQYF
DNA: TGTGCTAGTGGTTTGGACCGACAGGGGGAGCGAATAAGACGGACCCAGTACTTC
V: TRBV12-5
size: NA
J: TRBJ2-5
D: TRBD1

CDR3: CASSQPTSGRVEQFF
DNA: TGCGCCAGCAGCCAACCGACTAGCGGGAGAGTAGAGCAGTTCTTC
V: TRBV4-1
size: NA
J: TRBJ2-1
D: TRBD2

CDR3: CASSVSGQNTEAFF
DNA: TGTGCCAGCAGTGTTTCGGGACAGAACACTGAAGCTTTCTTT
V: TRBV2
size: NA
J: TRBJ1-1
D: NA

CDR3: CASSSDGYEQYF
DNA: TGTGCCAGCAGCTCGGACGGCTACGAGCAGTACTTC
V: TRBV7-6
size: few
J: TRBJ2-7
D: NA

CDR3: CASKGDTGELFF
DNA: TGCGCCAGTAAGGGGGACACCGGGGAGCTGTTTTTT
V: TRBV10-1
size: NA
J: TRBJ2-2
D: NA

CDR3: CASSTGHLTNYGYTF
DNA: TGTGCCAGCAGTACGGGACATTTAACTAACTATGGCTACACCTTC
V: TRBV28
size: NA
J: TRBJ1-2
D: NA

CDR3: CASSSETVTYNEQFF
DNA: TGTGCCAGCAGCTCCGAGACGGTTACCTACAATGAGCAGTTCTTC
V: TRBV7-2
size: NA
J: TRBJ2-1
D: NA

CDR3: CASKGILSGANVLTF
DNA: TGTGCCAGCAAAGGGATACTCTCTGGGGCCAACGTCCTGACTTTC
V: TRBV2
size: NA
J: TRBJ2-6
D: NA

CDR3: CASSTGTDSYEQYF
DNA: TGTGCCAGCAGCACGGGGACAGATTCCTACGAGCAGTACTTC
V: TRBV5-8
size: few
J: TRBJ2-7
D: TRBD1

CDR3: CASSDEPKGEQFF
DNA: TGTGCCAGCAGTGACGAGCCAAAGGGTGAGCAGTTCTTC
V: TRBV6-4
size: once
J: TRBJ2-1
D: NA

CDR3: CASSRDYTDTQYF
DNA: TGTGCCAGCAGCAGGGACTACACAGATACGCAGTATTTT
V: TRBV6-5
size: NA
J: TRBJ2-3
D: TRBD2

CDR3: CASSSTSPRRDTQYF
DNA: TGTGCCAGCAGCTCTACTAGCCCAAGGAGAGATACGCAGTATTTT
V: TRBV7-9
size: NA
J: TRBJ2-3
D: NA

CDR3: CASSPQTSLSYEQYF
DNA: TGCGCCAGCAGCCCCCAGACTAGCCTCTCCTACGAGCAGTACTTC
V: TRBV5-1
size: once
J: TRBJ2-7
D: TRBD2

CDR3: CASSSTGQGRRGYTF
DNA: TGTGCCAGCAGCTCTACGGGACAGGGACGGCGGGGCTACACCTTC
V: TRBV5-5
size: NA
J: TRBJ1-2
D: TRBD1

CDR3: CASSQSGIKKIF
DNA: TGTGCCAGCAGTCAAAGCGGGATCAAAAAGATCTTC
V: TRBV5-4
size: NA
J: TRBJ2-1
D: TRBD2

CDR3: CASSLGPGNNEKLFF
DNA: TGTGCCAGCAGCTTAGGGCCAGGGAATAATGAAAAACTGTTTTTT
V: TRBV7-2
size: few
J: TRBJ1-4
D: NA

CDR3: CASSRMIVRYNEQFF
DNA: TGTGCCAGCAGCCGAATGATAGTCCGCTACAATGAGCAGTTCTTC
V: TRBV7-2
size: NA
J: TRBJ2-1
D: NA

CDR3: CASSPQGATGEQFF
DNA: TGCGCCAGCAGCCCACAGGGGGCAACGGGTGAGCAGTTCTTC
V: TRBV5-1
size: NA
J: TRBJ2-1
D: TRBD1

CDR3: CASGLRQGSSYNSPLHF
DNA: TGTGCTAGTGGTTTGAGACAGGGAAGCTCCTATAATTCACCCCTCCACTTT
V: TRBV12-5
size: once
J: TRBJ1-6
D: TRBD1

CDR3: CAIRGELNTEAFF
DNA: TGTGCCATCCGCGGGGAACTGAACACTGAAGCTTTCTTT
V: TRBV10-3
size: few
J: TRBJ1-1
D: NA

CDR3: CASTLGNQPQHF
DNA: TGTGCCAGTACCTTAGGCAATCAGCCCCAGCATTTT
V: TRBV19
size: NA
J: TRBJ1-5
D: NA

CDR3: CASSFRSGPSQETQYF
DNA: TGTGCCAGCAGCTTCAGAAGCGGGCCATCACAAGAGACCCAGTACTTC
V: TRBV7-2
size: NA
J: TRBJ2-5
D: NA

CDR3: CASSDFRSADEQFF
DNA: TGTGCCAGCAGTGATTTCCGGTCGGCGGATGAGCAGTTCTTC
V: TRBV2
size: NA
J: TRBJ2-1
D: NA

CDR3: CASSDREGYNEQFF
DNA: TGTGCCAGCAGCGACAGGGAGGGGTACAATGAGCAGTTCTTC
V: TRBV11-3
size: few
J: TRBJ2-1
D: NA